The 17 T cell receptor beta chains reported below all come from one sample, sequenced in a study of T cells in narcolepsy. The table came from immunoSEQ multiplex PCR; TCRdb's copy has only in-frame clones and leaves some out. Of tens of thousands of clones listed, approximately 85% are singletons. Sequenced sample: memory (CD45RA-) CD4+ T cells from blood. All receptors come from a human donor in good health.

This chain connects TRBV19 to TRBJ2-2; 10 bases agree with TRBD2. J was trimmed by 8 bases and V by 6 bases; bases with no gene match: 6. The CDR3 is 14 amino acids. Looked up from germline, CDR1 is LNHDA and CDR2 is SQIVND (reference sequence). The CDR3 is CASRGTSVAGELFF. The CDR3 DNA reads TGTGCCAGTAGGGGGACTAGCGTCGCTGGGGAGCTGTTTTTT.

The CDR3 reads CASSQSDRSDQPQHF. Here the CDR3 DNA reads TGCGCCAGCAGCCAATCGGACAGGTCCGATCAGCCCCAGCATTTT. The chain combines TRBV4-3 with TRBJ1-5, with 7 bases identical to TRBD1. The V segment lost 2 bases and the J segment 5 bases; nucleotides outside the gene matches: 6. This CDR3 has 15 amino acids. Germline V CDR1 and CDR2: LGHNA, YSLEER.

The chain recombines TRBV6-5 with TRBJ1-2; D gene unclear. The germline CDR1 and CDR2 sequences are MNHEY and SVGAGI. Trimming stripped 6 bases from V and 3 bases from J, with 14 bases between. The CDR3 is 14 amino acids. The CDR3 coding sequence is TGTGCCAGCAGCCTCCTAATCAGAGACTATGGCTACACCTTC. Encoded protein: CASSLLIRDYGYTF.

The rearrangement uses TRBV6-6 and TRBJ1-2; 8 bases fit TRBD1. The CDR3 runs to 13 residues. V was clipped by 6 bases and J by 4 bases; unmatched bases: 4. Germline values: CDR1 MNHNY, CDR2 SVGAGI (reference sequence). The CDR3 is CASRATGGYGYTF. The CDR3 coding sequence is TGTGCCAGCAGGGCCACAGGGGGCTATGGCTACACCTTC.

The chain couples TRBV5-5 to TRBJ2-7; D perhaps matches TRBD2 (6 bases). Trimming took 4 bases from V and 2 from J, leaving 16 bases between them. The CDR3 contains 15 residues. CDR1 SGHKS and CDR2 YYEKEE come from the germline V gene (reference sequence). In DNA form, the CDR3 reads TGTGCCAGCAGCGGGAGGCATGGAAGCGCCTACGAGCAGTACTTC. Translating it yields CASSGRHGSAYEQYF. Supplemented by reference TRBV5-5 and TRBJ2-7, the full variable domain reads DAGVTQSPTHLIKTRGQQVTLRCSPISGHKSVSWYQQVLGQGPQFIFQYYEKEERGRGNFPDRFSARQFPNYSSELNVNALLLGDSALYLCASSGRHGSAYEQYFGPGTRLTVT.

DNA for the CDR3: TGTGCCAGCAGCCAAGTAGCGGAGACCCAGTACTTC. Translated: CASSQVAETQYF. The V call is TRBV4-2, the J call TRBJ2-5; maybe TRBD2 (5 bases). CDR3 length equals 12 residues. The V gene lost 1 base and the J gene lost 5 bases, with 5 bases spanning the gap. Germline CDR1 is LGHNA and CDR2 is YNFKEQ.

The chain has TRBV7-2 and TRBJ2-5; D is ambiguous. The CDR3 is made up of 13 amino acids. Trimming stripped 1 base from V and 4 bases from J, with 7 bases between. Germline CDR1 reads SGHTA; CDR2 reads FQGNSA. CDR3 loop: CASSLGSRETQYF. The CDR3 DNA reads TGTGCCAGCAGCTTAGGTTCGAGAGAGACCCAGTACTTC. Complete variable domain (other parts from reference TRBV7-2 and TRBJ2-5): GAGVSQSPSNKVTEKGKDVELRCDPISGHTALYWYRQSLGQGLEFLIYFQGNSAPDKSGLPSDRFSAERTGGSVSTLTIQRTQQEDSAVYLCASSLGSRETQYFGPGTRLLVL.

The chain combines TRBV20-1 with TRBJ2-5; D remains ambiguous. From germline, CDR1 is DFQATT and CDR2 SNEGSKA (reference sequence). Trimming shortened V by 3 bases and J by 5 bases, and 7 bases separated the two germline ends. CDR3 size: 11 residues. This CDR3 reads CSASHGETQYF. The CDR3 region has the DNA TGCAGTGCTAGCCATGGGGAGACCCAGTACTTC.

This chain joins TRBV19 and TRBJ1-2; TRBD1 might be the D (5 bases). The ends were cut back, 5 bases at V and 8 bases at J, with 21 bases in the middle. The CDR3 runs to 15 residues. CDR1 is LNHDA and CDR2 is SQIVND in the germline V gene (reference sequence). CDR3: CASSPERQGGRGYTF. CDR3 coding DNA: TGTGCCAGTAGTCCCGAACGCCAGGGCGGTAGAGGCTACACCTTC.

This chain joins TRBV9 and TRBJ2-3; D may be TRBD1 (6 bases). V lost 0 bases to trimming and J lost 2 bases, with 13 bases between them. Germline loops: CDR1 SGDLS, CDR2 YYNGEE. This CDR3 comprises 16 residues. In DNA, the CDR3 is TGTGCCAGCAGCGTAGACGGGACAAAAGCCACAGATACGCAGTATTTT. As protein: CASSVDGTKATDTQYF. The full variable domain, in which reference TRBV9 and TRBJ2-3 provide the parts outside the CDR3, is DSGVTQTPKHLITATGQRVTLRCSPRSGDLSVYWYQQSLDQGLQFLIQYYNGEERAKGNILERFSAQQFPDLHSELNLSSLELGDSALYFCASSVDGTKATDTQYFGPGTRLTVL.

The chain couples TRBV4-3 to TRBJ1-6; tentative D call: TRBD1 (5 bases). V was cut by 0 bases and J by 0 bases, with 15 bases left in between. This CDR3 contains 19 residues. Germline V CDR1 and CDR2: LGHNA, YSLEER. CDR3 loop: CASSQEVRAGSSYNSPLHF. CDR3 bases: TGCGCCAGCAGCCAAGAAGTCAGGGCAGGAAGCTCCTATAATTCACCCCTCCACTTT.

The chain links TRBV6-1 to TRBJ2-7, with D perhaps TRBD2 (7 bases). The CDR3 runs 12 residues. Trimming shortened V by 4 bases and J by 6 bases, and 10 bases separated the two germline ends. Germline CDR1 and CDR2: MNHNS and SASEGT. CDR3 in amino acids: CASSGGGGEQYF. The CDR3 bases are TGTGCCAGCAGTGGGGGAGGGGGCGAGCAGTACTTC.

This sequence joins TRBV21-1 and TRBJ1-1. TRBV21-1 is given as a pseudogene. The CDR3 extends over 17 amino acids. CDR3 sequence: CASSKCGRGGRNTEAFF. The CDR3 coding sequence is TGTGCCAGCAGCAAATGTGGTCGAGGAGGGCGGAACACTGAAGCTTTCTTT.

The chain recombines TRBV30 with TRBJ2-2; no clear D. V was cut by 4 bases and J by 4 bases, with 13 bases left in between. The germline gives CDR1 GTSNPN, CDR2 SVGIG (reference sequence). The CDR3 runs to 14 residues. Here the CDR3 reads CAWTRFGSTGELFF. The DNA for the CDR3 is TGTGCCTGGACGCGTTTTGGTTCCACCGGGGAGCTGTTTTTT.

This clone turned up a few times. V and J are TRBV2 and TRBJ1-4; D is unclear. The CDR3 length is 13 residues. Trimming stripped 6 bases from V and 11 bases from J, with 16 bases between. Per the germline V gene, CDR1 is SNHLY and CDR2 is FYNNEI. The CDR3 region has the DNA TGTGCCAGCAGGGTAGGTTCGACCGACAAACTGTTTTTT. Protein product: CASRVGSTDKLFF.

This chain joins TRBV9 and TRBJ2-1; D is perhaps TRBD1 (6 bases). The CDR3 loop spans 15 amino acids. From germline, CDR1 is SGDLS and CDR2 YYNGEE. V was trimmed by 4 bases and J by 3 bases, leaving 14 bases between them. Here the CDR3 DNA reads TGTGCCAGCAGCCTAGCCCTAGGGGGCTACAATGAGCAGTTCTTC. It encodes CASSLALGGYNEQFF.

As to this clone: Germline is not matched at one junction end, which may reflect a read error. The gene calls are TRBV2 and TRBJ1-4; D uncertain. Germline CDR1 SNHLY, CDR2 FYNNEI. The CDR3 sequence is 11 residues long. Here the CDR3 reads CASSDPGRVTW. CDR3 DNA: TGTGCCAGCAGTGACCCAGGACGGGTGACCTGG.